This T cell receptor (beta chain) was documented in a study of cytomegalovirus exposure and HLA in healthy donors. CDR1 and CDR2 (germline): MNHEY, SMNVEV (reference sequence). CDR3 size: 15 residues. V lost 6 bases and J lost 4; bases outside the gene matches: 8. With regard to this clone: No antigen is known for it.

60 Vbeta and 13 Jbeta primers were used in PCR. Clones were read by immunoSEQ multiplex PCR, and TCRdb kept only the in-frame ones, dropping some. The table includes around 100,000 clones, approximately 82% detected once. The study, taken as a whole, reports: In an earlier analysis, most TCR beta V segments were productive about 87% or about 30% of the time. In presence/absence analyses, roughly uniform sequencing depth across donors was assumed. A cluster of highly shared sequence variants was likely a sequencing artifact. High specificity and sensitivity for cytomegalovirus status were reported for the classifier.

This TCR was sampled from a man aged 35 to 55 in good health and CMV-seronegative. The sample taken for sequencing was PBMCs. V is TRBV27 and J is TRBJ2-4; 8 nucleotides match TRBD2. The CDR3 DNA is TGTGCCAGCAGGACTAGCGCCGGGTCAAAAAACATTCAGTACTTC. It translates to CASRTSAGSKNIQYF.